This entry features one T cell receptor (beta chain) sequence. What it binds is unknown. TCRdb re-called the reads with MiXCR, one entry per CDR3 protein. The table records 400,000 to 600,000 distinct CDR3 sequences, about two fifths of them present only once. This sample is drawn from a study of T cell repertoires in cytomegalovirus infection. Across the study: Matching HLA type and CMV infection were both indicated by public TCR beta signatures.

V lost 1 base and J 1 base, leaving 13 bases between the germline ends. The CDR3 extends over 16 amino acids. Germline lookup yields CDR1 MNHNS and CDR2 SASEGT. The source was cultured PBMCs, collected from culture after CMV antigen stimulation. This receptor was identified in a human donor in good health (CMV status not recorded). Some clones in this sample may be carry-over from other donors' samples. The rearrangement joins TRBV6-1 to TRBJ2-5; TRBD2 might be the D (7 bases). CDR3 DNA: TGTGCCAGCAGTGAAGGGGGGGGGCCCTTCCAAGAGACCCAGTACTTC. Its protein product is CASSEGGGPFQETQYF.